The clone carrying this TCR beta chain was seen many times. The J segment lost 12 bases and the V segment lost 1 base, leaving 18 bases of the junction unmatched. There are 17 residues in the CDR3. The germline V gene encodes CDR1 SGHVS and CDR2 FQNEAQ. TCRdb used MiXCR to reprocess the reads, holding one entry per CDR3 protein. The sample carries some 400,000 distinct CDR3 sequences, 31% recorded once. This sample is part of a study of T cell repertoires in cytomegalovirus infection. Across the study: Public TCR beta signatures provided an indication of both CMV infection and a matching HLA type.

The TCR sequence derives from a human donor in good health (CMV status not recorded). Some clones in this sample may be carry-over from other donors' samples. V usage is TRBV7-8 and J usage is TRBJ2-1, with 7 bases matching TRBD2. Source material: PBMCs. CDR3 bases: TGTGCCAGCAGCTTAGTTTCGGGCGGGGGAGCCGTTCTGTTGCAGTTCTTC. As protein: CASSLVSGGGAVLLQFF.